One and the same sample provided the 19 T cell receptor beta chains below, sequenced in a study of cytomegalovirus exposure and HLA in healthy donors. The PCR contained 60 Vbeta and 13 Jbeta primers. The protocol was immunoSEQ multiplex PCR, while the TCRdb copy is restricted to in-frame clones and leaves out a portion. The sample yields about 70,000 clones, 65% to 70% seen once. The sample taken for sequencing was PBMCs. Receptor source: a man aged 40-50 years in good health and CMV-seropositive.

The J gene is TRBJ2-3, the V gene TRBV29-1, with 13 nucleotides matching TRBD2. Germline assignment: CDR1 SQVTM and CDR2 ANQGSEA. The J segment lost 0 bases and the V segment lost 0 bases, leaving 6 bases of the junction unmatched. This CDR3 has 18 amino acids. The CDR3 DNA is TGCAGCGTTGAAGACCCACTAGCGGGGGGGCTTAGCACAGATACGCAGTATTTT. It is translated as CSVEDPLAGGLSTDTQYF.

As to this clone: This same CDR3 is encoded by further DNA sequences in the sample. J is TRBJ1-2 and V is TRBV5-6; 8 bases match TRBD1. CDR1 and CDR2 (germline): SGHDT, YYEEEE. The CDR3 totals 13 residues. V was pared by 3 bases and J by 4 bases, with 2 bases of the junction left unmatched. The CDR3 DNA is TGTGCCAGCAGCTCGGGACAGGTCTATGGCTACACCTTC. Its protein product is CASSSGQVYGYTF.

The genes are TRBV28 and TRBJ2-1; possible D gene TRBD2, 6 bases. The length of the CDR3 is 15 residues. V was trimmed by 6 bases and J by 1 base, leaving 13 bases between them. Germline CDR1 MDHEN, CDR2 SYDVKM. The chain's CDR3 is CASRRDLTSYNEQFF. The CDR3 bases are TGTGCCAGCAGGAGGGACTTAACATCCTACAATGAGCAGTTCTTC.

The chain employs TRBV29-1 and TRBJ2-5, with D maybe TRBD2 (6 bases). Germline V CDR1 and CDR2: SQVTM, ANQGSEA. Trimming pared 4 bases from V and 5 bases from J, leaving 14 bases between. This CDR3 spans 13 amino acids. CDR3 in amino acids: CSVVLAGRETQYF. CDR3 bases: TGCAGCGTTGTTCTGGCGGGGAGGGAGACCCAGTACTTC.

In its sample, this clone was seen once. The J gene is TRBJ2-1, the V gene TRBV9, with TRBD1 matching over 7 bases. CDR3 length: 15 amino acids. With 2 bases clipped from V and 4 bases from J, the junction kept 6 bases outside the gene matches. The germline CDR1 and CDR2 sequences are SGDLS and YYNGEE. The CDR3 spells CASSVDTGEYNEQFF. DNA for the CDR3: TGTGCCAGCAGCGTGGACACAGGGGAATACAATGAGCAGTTCTTC.

J is TRBJ1-1 and V is TRBV7-8, with D uncertain. The CDR3 loop spans 14 amino acids. CDR1 and CDR2 (germline): SGHVS, FQNEAQ. V dropped 3 bases and J dropped 5 bases, with 13 bases sitting between them. DNA of the CDR3: TGTGCCAGCAGCTTCGAGTCGAGAGGGACTGAAGCTTTCTTT. Protein: CASSFESRGTEAFF. Full variable domain (outside the CDR3, taken from reference TRBV7-8 and TRBJ1-1): GAGVSQSPRYKVAKRGQDVALRCDPISGHVSLFWYQQALGQGPEFLTYFQNEAQLDKSGLPSDRFFAERPEGSVSTLKIQRTQQEDSAVYLCASSFESRGTEAFFGQGTRLTVV.

CDR3 in amino acids: CASSFLGQGGETQYF. CDR3 nucleotide sequence: TGCGCCAGCAGCTTTCTGGGGCAGGGAGGGGAGACCCAGTACTTC. The chain carries TRBV5-1 and TRBJ2-5, with TRBD2 identical over 7 bases. CDR1 and CDR2 from the germline V gene are SGHRS and YFSETQ. V lost 2 bases, J lost 5 bases, and 9 bases stayed unmatched. CDR3 length equals 15 residues.

The chain uses TRBV27 and TRBJ2-1, with D perhaps TRBD2 (6 bases). The CDR3 loop spans 13 amino acids. The V gene lost 8 bases and the J gene lost 2 bases, with 10 bases spanning the gap. Per the germline V gene, CDR1 is MNHEY and CDR2 is SMNVEV (reference sequence). CDR3 region: CASARGAYNEQFF. The DNA for the CDR3 is TGTGCCAGCGCTCGCGGGGCCTACAATGAGCAGTTCTTC.

The CDR3: CSVDRGSGNEQFF. In nucleotides, the CDR3 is TGCAGCGTTGACAGGGGGTCAGGCAATGAGCAGTTCTTC. The chain employs TRBV29-1 and TRBJ2-1; 7 nucleotides agree with TRBD1. CDR1 is SQVTM, CDR2 ANQGSEA, per germline. The CDR3 covers 13 residues. V shed 3 bases and J 6 bases; nucleotides not matched to a gene: 5.

This chain connects TRBV10-3 to TRBJ2-5; D is unresolved. The better agreement between TRBJ2-7 and the DNA end casts doubt on the J call. Per the germline V gene, CDR1 is ENHRY and CDR2 is SYGVKD. The CDR3 totals 13 residues. Written as DNA, the CDR3 is TGTGCCATCAGTGAAGTACCCTCCTACGAGCAGTACTTC. This gives the protein CAISEVPSYEQYF.

The V call is TRBV2, the J call TRBJ1-4, with D perhaps matching TRBD1 (5 bases). Between the trimmed V and J ends, which lost 6 bases and 2 bases, there was a span of 22 bases. Germline-derived CDR1 and CDR2 are SNHLY and FYNNEI. This CDR3 contains 18 residues. CDR3 nucleotides: TGTGCCAGCAGCCCCCCGCGGGGTCAGGGAGAGACTAATGAAAAACTGTTTTTT. Translation: CASSPPRGQGETNEKLFF.

Ten or more counts support this clone. V is TRBV2 and J is TRBJ1-2; TRBD1 agrees at 7 bases. The CDR3 extends over 13 amino acids. The germline CDR1 and CDR2 sequences are SNHLY and FYNNEI. The J segment lost 4 bases and the V segment lost 4 bases, leaving 3 bases of the junction unmatched. The chain's CDR3 is CASSVDRIYGYTF. CDR3 in DNA: TGTGCCAGCAGTGTGGACAGGATCTATGGCTACACCTTC.

The chain joins TRBV4-2 to TRBJ1-4; D gene unclear. V was clipped by 2 bases and J by 5 bases, with 9 bases between them. From germline, CDR1 is LGHNA and CDR2 YNFKEQ. This CDR3 spans 14 amino acids. The CDR3 coding sequence is TGTGCCAGCAGCCAACGTATTGCGAATGAAAAACTGTTTTTT. Translated: CASSQRIANEKLFF.

The CDR3 DNA reads as TGTGCCAGCAGCAAGGGACAGGGCAATCAGCCCCAGCATTTT. Translation: CASSKGQGNQPQHF. This chain joins TRBV5-5 and TRBJ1-5, with 8 bases matching TRBD1. The CDR3 is made up of 14 amino acids. Trimming cost V 4 bases and J 2 bases; bases outside gene matches: 2. Germline CDR1 and CDR2: SGHKS and YYEKEE (reference sequence).

The table lists this clone with a few counts. The chain links TRBV6-6 to TRBJ1-4; TRBD1 is a possible D gene (5 bases). Trimming removed 3 bases at V and 3 bases at J, with 8 bases between. Germline CDR1 MNHNY, CDR2 SVGAGI (reference sequence). The CDR3 sequence is 14 residues long. CDR3 DNA: TGTGCCAGCAGTTATCAGGGATCTAATGAAAAACTGTTTTTT. Its translation: CASSYQGSNEKLFF.

The CDR3 region has the DNA TGTGCCAGCAGTGAGGAGGGAGTAGCCAAAAACATTCAGTACTTC. Protein sequence: CASSEEGVAKNIQYF. The J gene is TRBJ2-4, the V gene TRBV2, with D maybe TRBD2 (6 bases). Trimming removed 3 bases from V and 0 bases from J, with 9 bases in between. The CDR3 runs to 15 residues. Germline-derived CDR1 and CDR2 are SNHLY and FYNNEI. The complete variable domain, with remaining parts taken from reference TRBV2 and TRBJ2-4, reads EPEVTQTPSHQVTQMGQEVILRCVPISNHLYFYWYRQILGQKVEFLVSFYNNEISEKSEIFDDQFSVERPDGSNFTLKIRSTKLEDSAMYFCASSEEGVAKNIQYFGAGTRLSVL.

This chain links TRBV15 with TRBJ2-2; D not certain. The V and J ends lost 0 bases and 2 bases respectively, with 7 bases between them. CDR3 length equals 15 residues. Germline V CDR1 and CDR2: LNHNV, YYDKDF (reference sequence). The CDR3 nucleotides are TGTGCCACCAGCAGAGATCGTATCAACACCGGGGAGCTGTTTTTT. Translation: CATSRDRINTGELFF.

The rearrangement links TRBV7-8 to TRBJ2-3, with 13 bases identical to TRBD2. The V and J ends lost 5 bases and 0 bases, in that order; junction bases with no gene match: 8. In germline, CDR1 is SGHVS, CDR2 FQNEAQ. The CDR3 has 18 amino acids. This CDR3 is CASSPGLAGEWSTDTQYF. The CDR3 DNA reads as TGTGCCAGCAGCCCAGGACTAGCGGGAGAGTGGAGCACAGATACGCAGTATTTT.

The chain employs TRBV18 and TRBJ2-5; maybe TRBD1 (5 bases). Trimming took off 5 bases at V and 5 bases at J, with 12 bases between the two ends. The CDR3 extends over 13 amino acids. CDR1 and CDR2 from the germline V gene are KGHSH and LQKENI. The CDR3 protein is CASSAGFRETQYF. CDR3 nucleotide sequence: TGTGCCAGCTCAGCAGGGTTTCGGGAGACCCAGTACTTC.